This T cell receptor (beta chain) was identified in a study of T cells in tuberculosis. Time point in this sample: new active TB diagnosis, blood taken before or within 7 days of starting treatment. Tuberculosis was confirmed by positive sputum smear and/or M. tuberculosis culture. Only in-frame clones appear in the TCRdb table, and some are missing; sequencing was by immunoSEQ multiplex PCR. Of tens of thousands of clones listed, 75% to 95% were seen once; the top ten hold approximately 2.3%. The V gene lost 5 bases and the J gene lost 2 bases, with 15 bases spanning the gap. Germline loops: CDR1 MNHEY, CDR2 SVGAGI. This CDR3 comprises 15 residues.

This TCR was recovered from an adult with tuberculosis. The gene calls are TRBV6-5 and TRBJ1-1; D is possibly TRBD1 (6 bases). The material was PBMCs, obtained at tuberculosis diagnosis. As DNA, the CDR3 is TGTGCCAGCAGTCTCACAGGGAGGGGAAACACTGAAGCTTTCTTT. Protein: CASSLTGRGNTEAFF.